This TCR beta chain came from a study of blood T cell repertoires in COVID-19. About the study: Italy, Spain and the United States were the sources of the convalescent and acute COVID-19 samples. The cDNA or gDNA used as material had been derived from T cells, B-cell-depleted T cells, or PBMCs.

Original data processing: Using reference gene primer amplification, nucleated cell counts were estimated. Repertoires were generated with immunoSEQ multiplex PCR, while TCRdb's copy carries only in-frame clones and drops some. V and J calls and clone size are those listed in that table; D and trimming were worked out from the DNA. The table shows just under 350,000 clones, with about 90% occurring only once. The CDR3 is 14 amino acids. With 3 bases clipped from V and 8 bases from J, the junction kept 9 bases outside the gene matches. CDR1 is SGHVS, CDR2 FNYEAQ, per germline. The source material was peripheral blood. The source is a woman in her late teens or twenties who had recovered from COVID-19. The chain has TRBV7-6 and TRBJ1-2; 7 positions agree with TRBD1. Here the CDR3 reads CASSFETGRGGYTF. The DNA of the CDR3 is TGTGCCAGCAGCTTCGAGACAGGGCGAGGCGGCTACACCTTC.